These 9 T cell receptor beta chains were all obtained from the same sample, sequenced in a study of monozygotic twins with inflammatory bowel disease. TCRdb re-analyzed the 5' RACE reads; it lists each CDR3 protein once, without DNA. This sample's table has fewer than 350,000 distinct CDR3 sequences. The material sequenced was blood. These TCRs come from a human donor with ulcerative colitis or Crohn's disease, or a healthy co-twin of an affected twin (not recorded which).

The chain joins TRBV18 to TRBJ1-2; checking the TCRdb D call of TRBD1 is not possible without DNA. Germline lookup yields CDR1 KGHSH and CDR2 LQKENI. CDR3 length: 17 amino acids. CDR3 sequence: CASSTSGTLGIFDGYTF. The full variable domain, with the rest looked up from reference TRBV18 and TRBJ1-2, is NAGVMQNPRHLVRRRGQEARLRCSPMKGHSHVYWYRQLPEEGLKFMVYLQKENIIDESGMPKERFSAEFPKEGPSILRIQQVVRGDSAAYFCASSTSGTLGIFDGYTFGSGTRLTVV.

This chain joins TRBV15 and TRBJ2-5; TCRdb gives TRBD2 as the D gene, but with no DNA this cannot be confirmed. Per germline, CDR1 LNHNV and CDR2 YYDKDF (reference sequence). The CDR3 sequence is 15 residues long. This CDR3 is CATSVKRGSQETQYF.

This rearrangement joins TRBV6-2 or TRBV6-3 to TRBJ2-7; TCRdb outputs TRBD2, but without DNA this stays unchecked. This CDR3 has 17 residues. Germline values: CDR1 MNHEY, CDR2 SVGEGT. The CDR3: CASSYLRTGLATHEQYF.

The chain carries TRBV7-2 and TRBJ2-2. The CDR3 is made up of 14 amino acids. Germline lookup yields CDR1 SGHTA and CDR2 FQGNSA. CDR3 sequence reads: CASSLIINTGELFF.

J is TRBJ2-3 and V is TRBV20-1; TCRdb lists TRBD2, though no DNA is available to test this call. CDR3 size: 17 residues. Germline V lookup: CDR1 DFQATT, CDR2 SNEGSKA (reference sequence). The CDR3 reads CSARAPLLAGGSDTQYF.

The chain is built from TRBV30 and TRBJ1-1; TCRdb's assignment of TRBD1 cannot be checked, as there is no DNA. CDR3 length: 11 residues. Germline CDR1 and CDR2: GTSNPN and SVGIG (reference sequence). The chain's CDR3 is CAWWDRAEAFF. Drawing the rest from reference TRBV30 and TRBJ1-1, the complete variable domain is SQTIHQWPATLVQPVGSPLSLECTVEGTSNPNLYWYRQAAGRGLQLLFYSVGIGQISSEVPQNLSASRPQDRQFILSSKKLLLSDSGFYLCAWWDRAEAFFGQGTRLTVV.

The chain carries TRBV20-1 and TRBJ2-3. Germline V gene data show CDR1 as DFQATT and CDR2 as SNEGSKA (reference sequence). The CDR3 sequence is 12 residues long. CDR3 sequence reads: CSARASMDTQYF.

The chain joins TRBV4-2 to TRBJ2-2; TCRdb outputs TRBD2, but without DNA this stays unchecked. The CDR3 covers 16 residues. From germline, CDR1 is LGHNA and CDR2 YNFKEQ. This CDR3 reads CASSRGSGRVTGELFF.

This chain uses TRBV27 with TRBJ2-1; TCRdb designates TRBD2, a call that cannot be tested without DNA. Germline CDR1 and CDR2: MNHEY and SMNVEV (reference sequence). The CDR3 is 17 amino acids. CDR3 sequence: CASSLIAGEVVYNEQFF.